The following is a TCR beta chain sequence with its context. In the original analysis: Scientists estimated how many nucleated cells there were by amplifying reference gene primers. Repertoires were generated with immunoSEQ multiplex PCR, while TCRdb's copy carries only in-frame clones and drops some. V and J calls and clone size come straight from that table; D and trimming were deduced from the DNA. The sample holds roughly 150,000 clones, approximately 84% seen once. This CDR3 has 15 residues. V lost 6 bases and J lost 3, with 14 bases in between. CDR1 and CDR2 (germline): MNHEY, SMNVEV (reference sequence). The source of the sample is a study of blood T cell repertoires in COVID-19.

The receptor was isolated from a young woman who had been exposed to COVID-19. The rearrangement uses TRBV27 and TRBJ1-4; D is uncertain. Sequenced: PBMCs or T cells enriched from blood (not recorded which). The CDR3 is CASSPWLGANEKLFF. CDR3 DNA: TGTGCCAGCAGCCCCTGGTTGGGCGCTAATGAAAAACTGTTTTTT.